The subject of this entry is one TCR beta chain. The target of this receptor is not known. There are no base qualities to consult, and no much larger clone falls within one base. The collaborating institutions used their own protocols to collect whole blood in K2EDTA tubes. For TCRbeta analysis, collaborators shipped samples as frozen whole blood, isolated PBMCs, or DNA extracted from either of those sample types. TCRbeta CDR3 regions were amplified from genomic DNA by means of the immunoSEQ Assay, a bias-controlled multiplex PCR. The authors' analysis ran thus. Within the assay, amplification of reference gene primers was used to estimate how many nucleated cells each sample contained. To quantify the absolute abundance of each unique TCRbeta CDR3 rearrangement, sequence reads were collapsed and filtered. For each sample, productive Simpson clonality was calculated as the square root of Simpson's diversity index over productive rearrangements. Sourced from immuneACCESS, this table was stored by TCRdb with only in-frame sequences that have V and J called. A share of the clones is absent; for the studies checked, an unresolved V gene accounts for under half, and the remainder has no known explanation. The V and J calls and the clone size are those of that table, but D and trimming were determined from the DNA. The sample records about 200,000 clones, just over 90% of which are singletons. The leading ten clones occupy 0.95% to 1.5% of the sample.

The sample comes from a study of blood T cell repertoires in COVID-19 (TCRdb year 2020). A note on the overall study: Samples from collaborators originated in the United States, Italy and Spain and spanned both the acute and convalescent phases of COVID-19. Deeply sampled blood TCRbeta repertoires from subjects exposed to, actively infected with, or recovered from COVID-19 were included in the dataset. Nearly every sample came with metadata listing a de-identified subject ID, COVID-19 status, age in years and sex. Where HLA class I and class II types were available, the types were taken from metadata supplied by the sample provider, not from assay-based typing. The material from the prospective study consisted of cDNA or gDNA derived from T cells, B-cell-depleted T cells, or PBMCs. The repertoires were made available in a free public database intended to serve as a resource for research on the immune response to SARS-CoV-2. The samples were drawn from the first 160 participants of the ongoing ImmuneRACE study and from about 1,200 subjects provided by 6 global collaborators.

What the research found in general, with its limitations: Clinical and demographic metadata were provided uncurated, with the amount varying by source and participant.

CDR1 and CDR2 (LGHDT, YNNKEL) derive from the germline V gene (reference sequence). The CDR3 measures 16 amino acids from cysteine to phenylalanine. Of the read, only the CDR3 DNA is kept; its 48 bases are in frame from base 1. The junction carries 22 bases between V and J, which are trimmed by 8 bases and 3 bases respectively. The clonotype originates from a man younger than 45 with acute or convalescent COVID-19. The rearrangement combines TRBV3-1 (or the pseudogene TRBV3-2) with TRBJ1-1, and TRBD1 may be the D gene, going by 6 matching bases. Sequencing was done on a sample of peripheral blood. The nucleotide sequence is TGTGCCAGCCGCCCAATTCGATCGACAGGCGACACTGAAGCTTTCTTT. Its amino acids are CASRPIRSTGDTEAFF.